Included here is one T cell receptor (beta chain) sequence, with context. As yet, its antigen is unknown. The data stem from a study of beta chain features in type 1 diabetes. The study, taken as a whole, reports: Shortening of TCRB CDR3s, moderate but significant, appeared in all four CD4+ subsets of Type 1 diabetes patients. Compared to healthy donors, patients appeared to have naive, central memory and Treg TCRB repertoires that were more alike. Researchers caution that PCR might favor shorter templates, equally among patients and controls. HLA influence on TCRB rearrangement stayed unresolved here.

Every bit of the isolated RNA underwent reverse transcription, so sequencing read expressed TCRB transcripts. Naive, central memory and regulatory T cell samples averaged approximately 3.8 million reads. Clones were sequenced by immunoSEQ multiplex PCR, and TCRdb holds only the in-frame ones, with some missing. The profile covers over 150,000 clones, with roughly 7.1% appearing a single time and approximately 0.87% taken by the ten largest. V was clipped by 7 bases and J by 4 bases, with 11 bases between them. Germline lookup yields CDR1 SGHTS and CDR2 YDEGEE. The CDR3 sequence is 12 residues long. The clonotype was recovered from a woman in her 40s with type 1 diabetes. Sequencing input: central memory CD4+ T cells from blood. The chain recombines TRBV5-8 with TRBJ1-2; D possibly corresponds to TRBD1 (5 bases). CDR3 region: CASLQVRYGYTF. The CDR3 nucleotides are TGTGCCAGCCTACAGGTTCGCTATGGCTACACCTTC.